The rows below give T cell receptor beta chains drawn from one sample of a study of OX40 agonist ivuxolimab in advanced cancers. TCRdb's table, derived via immunoSEQ multiplex PCR, lists solely in-frame clones and lacks some. The sample lists 85,000 to 100,000 clones, roughly 95% occurring once. The specimen comprised CD4+ or CD8+ T cells sorted from blood, sampled in a trial of the OX40 agonist ivuxolimab. The receptors were sampled from an adult with an advanced solid tumor such as melanoma, head and neck, liver or kidney cancer. Each CDR3 is given with its conserved first and last residue. D genes are given only for firm matches. Size tells how often a clone was seen (once, few, many) or the class of an expanded clone, and some rows leave it out.

.,TRBJ2-1,TRBV21-1,.,TGTGCCGAGTGGGGCTACAATGAGCAGTTCTTC,CAEWGYNEQFF
.,TRBJ2-5,TRBV9,.,TGTGCCAGCAGCGTAGGAGGGAAGGAGACCCAGTACTTC,CASSVGGKETQYF
once,TRBJ2-1,TRBV18,TRBD1,TGTGCCAGCTCACCCGGGACAGTTCAAGACAATGAGCAGTTCTTC,CASSPGTVQDNEQFF
.,TRBJ2-7,TRBV28,.,TGTGCCAGCATCGTCGGGGTTGGAGGGGGCGACGAGCAGTACTTC,CASIVGVGGGDEQYF
.,TRBJ1-4,TRBV4-3,TRBD1,TGCGCCAGCAGCCAAACGGACAGGGGTAGAGAAAAACTGTTTTTT,CASSQTDRGREKLFF
.,TRBJ2-7,TRBV5-1,TRBD2,TGCGCCAGCAGCCTCCGTCCGACTAGCGGAGATCCCTACGAGCAGTACTTC,CASSLRPTSGDPYEQYF
once,TRBJ1-4,TRBV27,TRBD1,TGTGCCAGCACTACCGGGTGGGGCGCAGGGGGCTTCGGTGAAAAACTGTTTTTT,CASTTGWGAGGFGEKLFF
.,TRBJ1-3,TRBV7-2,.,TGTGCCAGCAGCGCAGGGTATTCTGGAAACACCATATATTTT,CASSAGYSGNTIYF
.,TRBJ1-3,TRBV5-6,.,TGTGCCAGCAGCTTGTCTCCGGCAGATGGAAACACCATATATTTT,CASSLSPADGNTIYF
.,TRBJ1-2,TRBV5-1,TRBD1,TGCGCCAGCAGCTCGACAGGGGGCACCTATGGCTACACCTTC,CASSSTGGTYGYTF
.,TRBJ2-7,TRBV6-6,.,TGTGCCAGCAGTTACCAGTCTGCGCAGTACTTC,CASSYQSAQYF
.,TRBJ1-3,TRBV6-1,.,TGTGCCAGCAGTGGTGAGAAATCGAAGGCCGGAAACACCATATATTTT,CASSGEKSKAGNTIYF
.,TRBJ2-7,TRBV19,TRBD1,TGTGCCAGTAGTACCTCCCGACAGGGGGCACCTTACGAGCAGTACTTC,CASSTSRQGAPYEQYF
.,TRBJ2-7,TRBV4-3,.,TGCGCCAGCAGCCAAGATTGGGGTTACGAGCAGTACTTC,CASSQDWGYEQYF
.,TRBJ1-4,TRBV5-6,.,TGTGCCAGCAGCGAGGGAGTCGAATGGGGAAAACTGTTTTTT,CASSEGVEWGKLFF
.,TRBJ1-3,TRBV10-2,.,TGCGCCAGCAGTGATCCACTCTACTCTGGAAACACCATATATTTT,CASSDPLYSGNTIYF
.,TRBJ1-2,TRBV10-2,.,TGCGCCACCTGGGGGGCACCAGATAACTATGGCTACACCTTC,CATWGAPDNYGYTF
.,TRBJ2-7,TRBV9,TRBD2,TGTGCCAGCAGCGTAGGTCTAGCGGGGGCCACCTACGAGCAGTACTTC,CASSVGLAGATYEQYF
.,TRBJ2-3,TRBV25-1,TRBD1,TGTGCCAGCAGTGGGGACAGGGGGGATACGCAGTATTTT,CASSGDRGDTQYF
.,TRBJ2-7,TRBV5-1,TRBD1,TGCGCCAGCAGCTTGGAGCTTACAGGGGTAGAGCAGTACTTC,CASSLELTGVEQYF
.,TRBJ2-3,TRBV7-9,.,TGTGCCAGCAGCCAAGGACAGAGTAGCACAGATACGCAGTATTTT,CASSQGQSSTDTQYF
.,TRBJ2-1,TRBV28,.,TGTGCCAGCAGTTTAGGAGGAATCATAAATGAGCAGTTCTTC,CASSLGGIINEQFF